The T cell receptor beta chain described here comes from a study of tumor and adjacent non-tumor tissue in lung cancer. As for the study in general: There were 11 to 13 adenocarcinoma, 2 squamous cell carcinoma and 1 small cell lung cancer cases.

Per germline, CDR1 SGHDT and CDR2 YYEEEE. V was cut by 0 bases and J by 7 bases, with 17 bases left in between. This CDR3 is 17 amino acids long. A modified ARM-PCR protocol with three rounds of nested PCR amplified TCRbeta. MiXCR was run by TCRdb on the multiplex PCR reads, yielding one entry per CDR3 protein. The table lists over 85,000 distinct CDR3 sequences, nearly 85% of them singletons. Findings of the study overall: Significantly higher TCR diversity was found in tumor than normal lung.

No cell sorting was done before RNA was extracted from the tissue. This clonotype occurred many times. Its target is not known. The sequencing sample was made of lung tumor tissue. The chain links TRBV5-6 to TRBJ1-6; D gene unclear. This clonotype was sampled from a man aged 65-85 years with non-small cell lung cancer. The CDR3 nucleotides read TGTGCCAGCAGCTTGGATCTCGGCCTCGGAGGAAATTCACCCCTCCACTTT. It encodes CASSLDLGLGGNSPLHF.